This T cell receptor beta chain was profiled in a study of cytotoxic CD8 clonotypes in ibrutinib-treated CLL (dated by TCRdb to about 2021). Study-wide context: In this cohort, more than 14 patients were treatment-naive and ten to twelve were relapsed/refractory, while around 17 had unmutated IGHV. Of the approximately 87 participants in the trial, about two dozen had longitudinal samples available. On average, each sample yielded some 250,000 productive templates and around 100,000 productive rearrangements. Samples at response were collected after a median of 12 months of treatment, with a range of roughly 6 to 40 months. Cryopreserved peripheral blood mononuclear cells were obtained prior to treatment, at the time of response, and at either disease progression or sustained remission. Partial responses were observed in roughly 25 patients and complete responses in 2; after a median follow-up of 68 months, remission was maintained in around 14 patients and progression was observed in approximately 12. Patients were still on ibrutinib when every remission and progressive disease sample was collected.

Note on this clone: Which antigen it targets is not known. No much larger clonotype is one base removed from it; base qualities were not supplied.

The goal of deep resolution MiSeq sequencing was a depth between 1 in 1 million and 1 in 200,000 T cells, and coverage averaged 10x per clonotype. TCR beta libraries were generated with the immunoSEQ hsTCRB Kit. The authors processed their data as follows. ImmunoSEQ Data Assistant and ImmunoSEQ Analyzer were used for data analysis, and V, D and J genes were assigned according to IMGT definitions. Clonality, with values ranging from 0 to 1, was calculated as one minus the normalized Shannon entropy of productive rearrangement frequencies. Public clonotype analysis was restricted to overrepresented clonotypes comprising at least 0.05% of each patient's repertoire. Approximately 12 age-matched healthy donor repertoires from immuneACCESS were used as controls for clonality. TCRdb limited this immuneACCESS table to in-frame rearrangements with V and J called. A share of clones is missing; checked studies link under half to unresolved V genes, and the rest is unexplained. V, J and clone size derive from that table, while D and trimming were established from the DNA sequence. The sample records hundreds of thousands of clones, 67% of which are singletons. Clones ranked in the top ten supply about 6.7% of the sample.

Approximately 2 micrograms of genomic DNA were extracted from cryopreserved PBMCs for TCR beta library preparation. Longitudinal blood samples from CLL patients on ibrutinib monotherapy underwent high-throughput TCR beta sequencing. The patients took part in an open-label, single-center phase 2 trial of ibrutinib monotherapy. From the germline V gene, CDR1 is SQVTM and CDR2 is ANQGSEA. The junction carries 11 bases between V and J, which are trimmed by 5 bases and 1 base respectively. The CDR3, cysteine through phenylalanine, is 13 amino acids long. Only the CDR3 part of the read is kept: 39 bases, read in frame from the first base. What the research found in general, with its limitations: Sampling times were not matched between sustained-remission and progressing patients, and lymph node repertoires were not studied. Public clonotypes were found to be uncommon and were observed to contract or remain stable during treatment; the increase in clonality was shown to reflect expansion of private clonotypes at ibrutinib response. Clonality rose at ibrutinib response, remained stable during sustained remission, and dropped back toward baseline at progression. Baseline clonality was found to be higher than that of age-matched healthy donors and was strongly correlated with circulating CD8+ T-cell counts.

The sequence joins TRBV29-1 to TRBJ1-1; the D gene is perhaps TRBD1, on 5 matching bases. Material: PBMCs, obtained after 36 months of ibrutinib treatment. The clonotype was recovered from a human donor with chronic lymphocytic leukemia. The base sequence is TGCAGCGTTTATGCCGGGGGGAACACTGAAGCTTTCTTT. Its translation reads: CSVYAGGNTEAFF.